Only one count was recorded for the clone carrying this TCR beta chain. Its cognate antigen is unknown. The data belong to a study of PD-1 blockade in classical Hodgkin lymphoma. The study, taken as a whole, reports: CD4+ TCR diversity, unlike CD8+, climbed significantly by C4D1. Patients with a complete response exhibited baseline diversity comparable to newly diagnosed patients. Repertoire difference causes, possibly disease activity or prior therapy, remain undefined.

The method was immunoSEQ multiplex PCR; TCRdb's version includes in-frame clones alone and lacks a portion of them. The sample shows roughly 150,000 clones, around 73% of them seen only once. Germline lookup yields CDR1 ENHRY and CDR2 SYGVKD. V shed 0 bases and J shed 1 base, with 9 bases lying between them. CDR3 length: 15 amino acids. Each patient's relapse followed autologous stem cell transplantation, and brentuximab vedotin exposure varied. Reported best responses ranged across complete response, partial response or progressive disease. The source was peripheral blood mononuclear cells (PBMCs), collected before the second cycle of nivolumab. This sequence originates from a human donor with classical Hodgkin lymphoma. J is TRBJ1-1 and V is TRBV10-3; D is perhaps TRBD1 (6 bases). Here the CDR3 reads CAISESGGRNTEAFF. DNA of the CDR3: TGTGCCATCAGTGAGTCCGGGGGGCGGAACACTGAAGCTTTCTTT.